The clone carrying this T cell receptor beta chain came up a few times. Antigen unknown. These data are taken from a study of blood T cells in healthy people across ages. Study overall: About one barcoded beta molecule was captured per two T cells (by template switching).

The CDR3 length is 15 residues. CDR1 and CDR2 (germline): MDHEN, SYDVKM. Sample-barcoded 5' priming and a J-beta primer mix drove a second PCR of about 6 to 11 cycles. The template-switch adaptor was a 5' adaptor with 12 random nucleotides. It tagged each cDNA molecule. MiXCR, run by TCRdb on the 5' RACE reads, gives a single entry per CDR3 protein. The sample contains approximately 800,000 distinct CDR3 sequences, just over 55% of which appear only once. Overall study findings and caveats: Diversity of TCR beta per million T cells declined in a roughly linear way with age.

Total RNA extraction produced at least 6 micrograms (per sample) for the study. The chain uses TRBV28 and TRBJ2-7; either TRBD1 or TRBD2 may supply D (5 bases each). TRBJ2-1 matches the DNA end more closely, so the J call is doubtful. This receptor was obtained from a middle-aged man in good health. The sample comprised blood. The CDR3 DNA sequence: TGTGCCAGCACCCTGAGGGGTTCTCGTGGCAATGAGCAGTTCTTC. Protein sequence: CASTLRGSRGNEQFF.